These 10 T cell receptor beta chains came from one sample sequenced in a study of cytomegalovirus exposure and HLA in healthy donors. PCR was performed using 60 Vbeta and 13 Jbeta primers. Assay: immunoSEQ multiplex PCR; the TCRdb copy retains only in-frame clones and omits some. The sample has under 120,000 clones, 50% to 65% seen once; the top ten hold less than 4.5%. Sequencing used PBMCs. These receptors were collected from a man aged 25 to 45 in good health and CMV-seropositive.

The J gene is TRBJ2-1, the V gene TRBV11-2, with a possible D match to TRBD1 (6 bases). Trimming stripped 1 base from V and 6 bases from J, with 10 bases between. The germline gives CDR1 SGHAT, CDR2 FQNNGV. The CDR3 is 14 amino acids. The CDR3 DNA follows: TGTGCCAGCAGCTTAGTGGGCAGGGGCAATGAGCAGTTCTTC. Encoded protein: CASSLVGRGNEQFF.

In its sample, this clone was seen a few times. The V call is TRBV11-1, the J call TRBJ1-1; D unresolved. Trimming took 5 bases from V and 1 from J, leaving 17 bases between them. The germline V gene has CDR1 SGHAT and CDR2 FQDESV (reference sequence). The CDR3 is 16 amino acids. The CDR3 loop reads CASSPFPFTENTEAFF. CDR3 bases: TGTGCCAGCAGCCCCTTCCCCTTTACAGAGAACACTGAAGCTTTCTTT.

The J gene is TRBJ2-2, the V gene TRBV5-1; D may be TRBD1 (6 bases). The CDR3 contains 16 residues. Germline V lookup: CDR1 SGHRS, CDR2 YFSETQ. Between the trimmed V and J ends, which lost 0 bases and 6 bases, there was a span of 15 bases. The CDR3 sequence: CASSLEGQMPPGELFF. CDR3 DNA: TGCGCCAGCAGCTTGGAGGGACAAATGCCTCCCGGGGAGCTGTTTTTT.

This chain connects TRBV4-1 to TRBJ1-2, with unresolved D. CDR1 is MGHRA and CDR2 is YSYEKL in the germline V gene. The germline V and J ends were trimmed by 4 bases and 6 bases, with 18 bases remaining between them. This CDR3 has 15 amino acids. DNA of the CDR3: TGCGCCAGCAGCCTTGTATCCTTCCAAAGAGATGGCTACACCTTC. Translated: CASSLVSFQRDGYTF.

CDR3 amino acids: CASRRGPPDKDEQYF. The CDR3 region has the DNA TGTGCCAGCAGACGAGGCCCCCCCGATAAGGACGAGCAGTACTTC. The chain links TRBV6-1 to TRBJ2-7; D is unclear. The CDR3 has 15 amino acids. Germline lookup yields CDR1 MNHNS and CDR2 SASEGT. Deletions cut 6 bases from V and 5 bases from J, with 20 bases between.

The V call is TRBV11-3, the J call TRBJ1-1, with TRBD1 matching over 9 bases. The CDR3 covers 16 residues. The trim removed 1 base at V and 4 bases at J, leaving 7 bases unmatched. The germline V gene has CDR1 SGHNT and CDR2 YENEEA. DNA for the CDR3: TGTGCCAGCAGCTTAGGAGGGGGACAGGGTAGCACTGAAGCTTTCTTT. Translating it yields CASSLGGGQGSTEAFF.

This clone occurred once. The V call is TRBV19, the J call TRBJ2-1; D gene ambiguous. The CDR3 is 15 amino acids. The V and J ends lost 3 bases and 0 bases respectively, with 9 bases between them. The germline V gene has CDR1 LNHDA and CDR2 SQIVND (reference sequence). CDR3 region: CASSILVSSYNEQFF. CDR3 DNA: TGTGCCAGTAGTATTCTCGTTAGCTCCTACAATGAGCAGTTCTTC. The variable domain in full, completed from reference TRBV19 and TRBJ2-1, reads DGGITQSPKYLFRKEGQNVTLSCEQNLNHDAMYWYRQDPGQGLRLIYYSQIVNDFQKGDIAEGYSVSREKKESFPLTVTSAQKNPTAFYLCASSILVSSYNEQFFGPGTRLTVL.

The chain carries TRBV7-2 and TRBJ2-7; D call uncertain. Trimming cost V 5 bases and J 0 bases, with 14 bases left between them. This CDR3 is built from 15 residues. Germline V gene data show CDR1 as SGHTA and CDR2 as FQGNSA. The CDR3 sequence is CASSARGESSYEQYF. DNA for the CDR3: TGTGCCAGCAGCGCGAGAGGTGAGAGCTCCTACGAGCAGTACTTC.

The genes are TRBV23-1 and TRBJ1-1; 7 bases match TRBD1. TRBV23-1 is sorted into the ORF group, with uncertain function. The CDR3 is 15 amino acids. The ends lost 3 bases at V and 1 base at J; junction bases unmatched: 5. CDR3 sequence: CASSHRQGPNTEAFF. The CDR3 bases are TGCGCCAGCAGTCACCGACAGGGCCCGAACACTGAAGCTTTCTTT.

This clone came up a few times. The chain is built from TRBV6-1 and TRBJ1-2, with 7 bases aligning to TRBD1. The CDR3 is 13 amino acids. Germline-derived CDR1 and CDR2 are MNHNS and SASEGT. V dropped 6 bases and J dropped 8; count of bases not matched to a gene: 9. The DNA for the CDR3 is TGTGCCAGCAGGGAAACAGGGGTTAGGGGCTACACCTTC. Its protein product is CASRETGVRGYTF.